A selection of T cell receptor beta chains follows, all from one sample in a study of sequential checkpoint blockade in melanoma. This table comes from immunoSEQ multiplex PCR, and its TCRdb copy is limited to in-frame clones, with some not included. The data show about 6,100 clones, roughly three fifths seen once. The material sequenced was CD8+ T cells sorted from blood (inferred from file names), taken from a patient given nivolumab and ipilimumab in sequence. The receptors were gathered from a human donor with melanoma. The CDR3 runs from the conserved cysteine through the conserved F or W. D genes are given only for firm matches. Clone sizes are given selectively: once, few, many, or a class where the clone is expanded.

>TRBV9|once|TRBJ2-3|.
TGTGCCAGCAGTGGACTAATGAGCACAGATACGCAGTATTTT
CASSGLMSTDTQYF
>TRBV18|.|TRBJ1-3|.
TGTGCCAGCTCACCACCGGGCGCAAACACCATATATTTT
CASSPPGANTIYF
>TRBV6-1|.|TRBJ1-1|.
TGTGCCAGCAGTGAATTCCTCTCTAGGGCGGGCACTGAAGCTTTCTTT
CASSEFLSRAGTEAFF
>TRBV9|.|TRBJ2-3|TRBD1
TGTGCCAGCAGCGTATGGACAGGGTTGTCAGATACGCAGTATTTT
CASSVWTGLSDTQYF
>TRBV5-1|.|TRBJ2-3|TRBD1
TGCGCCAGCAGCTTGGAACAGGGGTGGAGCACAGATACGCAGTATTTT
CASSLEQGWSTDTQYF
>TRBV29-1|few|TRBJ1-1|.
TGCAGCGTTGTTGTCCAGACTGAAGCTTTCTTT
CSVVVQTEAFF
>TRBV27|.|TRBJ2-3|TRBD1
TGTGCCAGCAGTATAGACAGGGCGAAAGATACGCAGTATTTT
CASSIDRAKDTQYF
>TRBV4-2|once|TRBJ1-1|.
TGTGCCAGCAGCCACCTGACAGCTATGAACACTGAAGCTTTCTTT
CASSHLTAMNTEAFF
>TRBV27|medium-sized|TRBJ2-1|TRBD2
TGTGCCAGCAGTACTGGACTAGCGGTACAGCAGTTCTTC
CASSTGLAVQQFF
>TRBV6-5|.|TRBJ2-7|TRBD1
TGTGCCAGCAGCGCCCACAGGGGGCTGGGTAGTGAGCAGTACTTC
CASSAHRGLGSEQYF
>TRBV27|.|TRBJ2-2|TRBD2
TGTGCCAGCAGTCCAAGACTAGCGACCAACACCGGGGAGCTGTTTTTT
CASSPRLATNTGELFF
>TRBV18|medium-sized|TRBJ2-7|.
TGTGCCAGCTCACCCGAGTCCTACGAGCAGTACTTC
CASSPESYEQYF
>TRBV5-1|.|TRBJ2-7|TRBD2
TGCGCCAGCAGCTTGGCCGGGGGGTACTACGAGCAGTACTTC
CASSLAGGYYEQYF
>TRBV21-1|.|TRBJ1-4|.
TGTGCCAGCAGCAAAGGGGGCGAGTTTAATGGTAATGAAAAACTGTTTTTT
CASSKGGEFNGNEKLFF
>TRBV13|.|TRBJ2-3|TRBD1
TGTGCCAGCAGCTCCTACCTAGACAGGGGGGGAACAGATACGCAGTATTTT
CASSSYLDRGGTDTQYF
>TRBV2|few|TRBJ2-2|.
TGTGCCAGCTATTACACCGGGGAGCTGTTTTTT
CASYYTGELFF
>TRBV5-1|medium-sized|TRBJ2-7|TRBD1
TGCGCCAGCAGCCTGGGGACAGGACAGGAGCAGTACTTC
CASSLGTGQEQYF
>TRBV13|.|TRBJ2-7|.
TGTGCCAGCAGCTTAGGGGGAGAGGGACTTTACGAGCAGTACTTC
CASSLGGEGLYEQYF
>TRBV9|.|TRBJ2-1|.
TGTGCCAGCAGCGTAGGAGGGCCCGTAGACCTGAGCCATGAGCAGTTCTTC
CASSVGGPVDLSHEQFF
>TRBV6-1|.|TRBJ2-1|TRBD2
TGTGCCAGCAGCGGTAGCGGGAGTCCTGAGCAGTTCTTC
CASSGSGSPEQFF
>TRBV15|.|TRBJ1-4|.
TGTGCCACCAGCAGCGGTTTGTCCCTTTGGGGAGGGGCCAATGAAAAACTGTTTTTT
CATSSGLSLWGGANEKLFF
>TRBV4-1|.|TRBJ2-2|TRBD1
TGCGCCAGCAGCCAGGGGACAGAGAACACCGGGGAGCTGTTTTTT
CASSQGTENTGELFF
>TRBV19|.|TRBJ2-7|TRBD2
TGTGCCAGTAGTCCCGCGGGGGGTGCCTACGAGCAGTACTTC
CASSPAGGAYEQYF
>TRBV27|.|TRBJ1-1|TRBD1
TGTGCCAGCAGCACAGGGGGCGGTTGGACTGAAGCTTTCTTT
CASSTGGGWTEAFF
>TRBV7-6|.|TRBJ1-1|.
TGTGCCAGCAGGACGGGGTCGAACACTGAAGCTTTCTTT
CASRTGSNTEAFF
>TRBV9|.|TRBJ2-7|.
TGTGCCAGCAGCGTTGAGGGAGGGGGCTACGAGCAGTACTTC
CASSVEGGGYEQYF
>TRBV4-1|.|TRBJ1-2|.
TGCGCCAGCAGCCAAGGTCACAGCGCCGGACTCTATGGCTACACCTTC
CASSQGHSAGLYGYTF
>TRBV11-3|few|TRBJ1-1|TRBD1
TGTGCCAGCAGCAGAATACAGGGGGCTGAAACTGAAGCTTTCTTT
CASSRIQGAETEAFF
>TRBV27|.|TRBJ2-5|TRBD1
TGTGCCAGCAGTCCCTTAGGGGGACAGGGGGTGGAGACCCAGTACTTC
CASSPLGGQGVETQYF
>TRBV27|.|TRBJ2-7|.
TGTGCCAGCAGTTCCTCAGGGTTGCAAACGAGGGAGCAGTACTTC
CASSSSGLQTREQYF
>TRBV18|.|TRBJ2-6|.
TGTGCCAGCTTCGATCAGGGGGCCAACGTCCTGACTTTC
CASFDQGANVLTF
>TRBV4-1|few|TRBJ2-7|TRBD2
TGCGCCAGCAGCCAGGAAGGACTAGCCGCCTACGAGCAGTACTTC
CASSQEGLAAYEQYF
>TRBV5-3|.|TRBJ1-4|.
TGTGCCAGAAGCGGAGAGACAGTAACTAATGAAAAACTGTTTTTT
CARSGETVTNEKLFF
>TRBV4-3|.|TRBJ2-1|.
TGCGCCAGCAGCCAATATTCTATGAGACTAGATGAGCAGTTCTTC
CASSQYSMRLDEQFF
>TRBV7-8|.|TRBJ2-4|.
TGTGCCAGCAGCTTAGGGCTCATGCAGGAAAACATTCAGTACTTC
CASSLGLMQENIQYF
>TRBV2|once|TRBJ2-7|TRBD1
TGTGCCAGCATACCAGCGGACAGGGCTACTTACGAGCAGTACTTC
CASIPADRATYEQYF
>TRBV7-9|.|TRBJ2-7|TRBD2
TGTGCCAGCAGCTTAGGAGTTCGGCTAGCGGGAGGGCCGGGGGACGAGCAGTACTTC
CASSLGVRLAGGPGDEQYF
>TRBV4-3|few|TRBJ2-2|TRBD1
TGCGCCAGCAGCCAAGACTTCAGGACAGGGGGCTGGGGCGGGGAGCTGTTTTTT
CASSQDFRTGGWGGELFF
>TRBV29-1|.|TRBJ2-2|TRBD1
TGCAGCGTTCAAGCCGGGCAGGGGGCTAACACCGGGGAGCTGTTTTTT
CSVQAGQGANTGELFF
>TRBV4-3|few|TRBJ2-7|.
TGCGCCAGCAGCTTGTTTCAGGGGCCCTACGAGCAGTACTTC
CASSLFQGPYEQYF